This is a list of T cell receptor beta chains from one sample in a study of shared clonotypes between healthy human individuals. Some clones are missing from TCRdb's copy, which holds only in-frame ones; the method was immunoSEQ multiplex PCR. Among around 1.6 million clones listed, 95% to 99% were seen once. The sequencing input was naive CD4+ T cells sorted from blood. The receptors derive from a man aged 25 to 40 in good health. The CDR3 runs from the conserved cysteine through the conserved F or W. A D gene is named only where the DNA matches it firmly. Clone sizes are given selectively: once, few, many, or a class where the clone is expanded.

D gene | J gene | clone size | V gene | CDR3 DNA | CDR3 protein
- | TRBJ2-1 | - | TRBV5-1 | TGCGCCAGCAGCTTGAGGGATAGCGGATACTCCTACAATGAGCAGTTCTTC | CASSLRDSGYSYNEQFF
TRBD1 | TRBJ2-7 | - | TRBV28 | TGTGCCAGCAGACAACCATCGACAGGGGTGCACGAGCAGTACTTC | CASRQPSTGVHEQYF
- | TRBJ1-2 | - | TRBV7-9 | TGTGCCAGCAGCTTAGGGAGGGCCGGAAAGAACTATGGCTACACCTTC | CASSLGRAGKNYGYTF
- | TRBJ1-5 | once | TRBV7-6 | TGTGCCAGCAGCTTCGCCTCGGACAGACAGCCCCAGCATTTT | CASSFASDRQPQHF
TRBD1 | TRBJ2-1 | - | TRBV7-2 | TGTGCCAGCAGCTTACAGGGACAGGGTAGAGCAAATGAGCAGTTCTTC | CASSLQGQGRANEQFF
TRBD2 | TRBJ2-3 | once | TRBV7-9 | TGTGCCAGCAGCTTAAAAGGCCAGGGCCTAGCGGGAGGTAATACGCAGTATTTT | CASSLKGQGLAGGNTQYF
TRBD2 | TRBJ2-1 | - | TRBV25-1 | TGTGCCAGCAGTGGGACTAGCGGGAGTACGGGATACAATGAGCAGTTCTTC | CASSGTSGSTGYNEQFF
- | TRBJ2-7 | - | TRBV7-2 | TGTGCCAGCAGCCCTGAGTACAGTTCCTACGAGCAGTACTTC | CASSPEYSSYEQYF
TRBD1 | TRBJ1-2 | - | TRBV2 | TGTGCCAGCAGCGTCCTACAGGGGGGTGGAGGCTACACCTTC | CASSVLQGGGGYTF
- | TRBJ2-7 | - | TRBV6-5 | TGTGCCAGCAGTTATACAACTAGCTACGAGCAGTACTTC | CASSYTTSYEQYF
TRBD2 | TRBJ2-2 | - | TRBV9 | TGTGCCAGCAGCGTGACTAGCGGGAGAACCTCCGGGGAGCTGTTTTTT | CASSVTSGRTSGELFF
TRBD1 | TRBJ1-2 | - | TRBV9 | TGTGCCAGCAGCGTAGAGGACAGGGTGGCCTATGGCTACACCTTC | CASSVEDRVAYGYTF
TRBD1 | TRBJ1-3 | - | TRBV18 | TGTGCCAGCTCACCAGGGACAGGGCCCGGAAACACCATATATTTT | CASSPGTGPGNTIYF
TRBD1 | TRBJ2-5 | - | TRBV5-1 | TGCGCCAGCAGCCCTACCGGACAGGGGAAAGAGACCCAGTACTTC | CASSPTGQGKETQYF
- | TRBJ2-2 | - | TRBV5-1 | TGCGCCAGCAGCTTGGAGGCACTCATCACCGGGGAGCTGTTTTTT | CASSLEALITGELFF
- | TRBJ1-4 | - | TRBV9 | TGTGCCAGCAGCCCCAGGGGAACAGGAGCAACTAATGAAAAACTGTTTTTT | CASSPRGTGATNEKLFF
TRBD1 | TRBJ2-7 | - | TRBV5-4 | TGTGCCAGCAGCGGGGAGGACAGGGGCTACTACGAGCAGTACTTC | CASSGEDRGYYEQYF
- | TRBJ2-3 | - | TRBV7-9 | TGTGCCAGCAGCCAATTAACAGATACGCAGTATTTT | CASSQLTDTQYF
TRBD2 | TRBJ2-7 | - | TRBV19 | TGTGCCAGTAGCACCCTTGGGGGGGGGACTTCCGAGCAGTACTTC | CASSTLGGGTSEQYF
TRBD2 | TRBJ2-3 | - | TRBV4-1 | TGCGCCAGCAGCCAAGATGTTGGTGACGCGGGAGGGCCAACAGATACGCAGTATTTT | CASSQDVGDAGGPTDTQYF
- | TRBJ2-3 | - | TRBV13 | TGTGCCAGCAGCCTAACGCTCGCAGATACGCAGTATTTT | CASSLTLADTQYF
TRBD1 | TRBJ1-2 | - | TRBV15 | TGTGCCACCAGCAGGACAGGGGTTAACTATGGCTACACCTTC | CATSRTGVNYGYTF
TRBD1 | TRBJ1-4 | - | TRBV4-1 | TGCGCCAGCAGCCGAACAGGGGGCGCCGTAGGAAATGAAAAACTGTTTTTT | CASSRTGGAVGNEKLFF
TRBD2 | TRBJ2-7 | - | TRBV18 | TGTGCCAGCTCACCCGCGACAGGAGGGACTAGCGGCTCCTACGAGCAGTACTTC | CASSPATGGTSGSYEQYF
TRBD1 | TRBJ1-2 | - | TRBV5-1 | TGCGCCAGCACCCCGGGACAGGCTTCCTATGGCTACACCTTC | CASTPGQASYGYTF
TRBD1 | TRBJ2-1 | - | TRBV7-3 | TGTGCCAGCAGCGCTAACCCGGGACAGGGGGCCAATGAGCAGTTCTTC | CASSANPGQGANEQFF
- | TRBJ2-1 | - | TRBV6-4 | TGTGCCACCCCCTTCGAGTTACCTAGGGTTGAGCAGTTCTTC | CATPFELPRVEQFF
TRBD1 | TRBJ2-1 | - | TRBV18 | TGTGCCAGCTCCCCCGGGACAGGGACGAATGAGCAGTTCTTC | CASSPGTGTNEQFF
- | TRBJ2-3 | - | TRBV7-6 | TGTGCCAGCAGCTTAGGGACAGTCGGGGCCCACACAGATACGCAGTATTTT | CASSLGTVGAHTDTQYF
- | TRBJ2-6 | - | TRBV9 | TGTGCCAGCAGCCTACAGGTTGCTGGGGCCAACGTCCTGACTTTC | CASSLQVAGANVLTF
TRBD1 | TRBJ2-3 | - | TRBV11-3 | TGTGCCAGCAGCTTCGGGGACAGGGCTACTAGCACAGATACGCAGTATTTT | CASSFGDRATSTDTQYF
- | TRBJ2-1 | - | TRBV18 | TGTGCCAGCTCACCAGCATCGGGTAATGAGCAGTTCTTC | CASSPASGNEQFF
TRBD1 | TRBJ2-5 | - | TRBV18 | TGTGCCAGCTCACCACCGGGACAGCACCAAGAGACCCAGTACTTC | CASSPPGQHQETQYF
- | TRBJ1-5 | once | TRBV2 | TGTGCCAGTGTCGGGGGGAAGGGCAATCAGCCCCAGCATTTT | CASVGGKGNQPQHF
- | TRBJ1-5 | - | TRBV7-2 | TGTGCCAGCAGCTTAGAAGGGAATAGCAATCAGCCCCAGCATTTT | CASSLEGNSNQPQHF
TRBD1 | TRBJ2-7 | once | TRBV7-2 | TGTGCCAGCAGTACACCGGGACAGACCTACGAGCAGTACTTC | CASSTPGQTYEQYF
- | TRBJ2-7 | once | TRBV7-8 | TGTGCCAGCAGCCCACGGGTGACCTCAATCAACGAGCAGTACTTC | CASSPRVTSINEQYF
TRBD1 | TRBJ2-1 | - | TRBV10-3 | TGTGCCATCAGGCAGCCCGAACAGGGGATGGGTGAGCAGTTCTTC | CAIRQPEQGMGEQFF
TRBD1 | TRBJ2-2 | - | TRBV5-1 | TGCGCCAGCGGCCGGACAGGAGTCACCGGGGAGCTGTTTTTT | CASGRTGVTGELFF
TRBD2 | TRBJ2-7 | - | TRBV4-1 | TGCGCCAGCAGTCACACCGGGACTAGCGGAACCTACGAGCAGTACTTC | CASSHTGTSGTYEQYF
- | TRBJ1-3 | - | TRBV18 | TGTGCCAGCTCACCACCGTCGGGGGCGCTTGGAAACACCATATATTTT | CASSPPSGALGNTIYF
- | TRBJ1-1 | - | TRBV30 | TGTGCCTGGAGTGGAGAGACTGAAGCTTTCTTT | CAWSGETEAFF
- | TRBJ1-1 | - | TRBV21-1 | TGTGCCAGCAGCACGGGGACAGGGCTGAGCACTGAAGCTTTCTTT | CASSTGTGLSTEAFF
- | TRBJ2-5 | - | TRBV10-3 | TGTGCCATCAGCCAGGGCCTGAGCGCCCAGTACTTC | CAISQGLSAQYF
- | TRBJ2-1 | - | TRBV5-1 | TGCGCCAGCAGCTTGTTTGGGTCAGCGTCCTACAATGAGCAGTTCTTC | CASSLFGSASYNEQFF
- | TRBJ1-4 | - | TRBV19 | TGTGCCAGTCGAGCAGGGGCCACAACTAATGAAAAACTGTTTTTT | CASRAGATTNEKLFF
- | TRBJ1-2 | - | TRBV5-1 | TGCGCCAGCAGCTTGATTGCGACAAAAGACTATGGCTACACCTTC | CASSLIATKDYGYTF
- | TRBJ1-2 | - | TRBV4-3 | TGCGCCAGCAGCCAAGCCGGAGGCTACACCTTC | CASSQAGGYTF
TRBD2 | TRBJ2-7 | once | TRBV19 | TGTGCCAGTTACAGAAAGCGGGGGAATAGCTCCTACGAGCAGTACTTC | CASYRKRGNSSYEQYF
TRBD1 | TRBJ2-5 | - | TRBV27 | TGTGCCAGCAGCCTAACAGGGGGAGAAGAGACCCAGTACTTC | CASSLTGGEETQYF